The sequence of this T cell receptor beta chain was determined in a study of blood T cells in healthy people across ages. This CDR3 is built from 14 residues. Germline V lookup: CDR1 MGHRA, CDR2 YSYEKL. V shed 1 base, J shed 7 bases, and the junction held 5 bases outside the gene matches. PCR was performed a second time for about 7 to 11 cycles using a sample-barcoded 5' primer and a J-beta primer mix. TCRdb analysed the 5' RACE reads with MiXCR anew, one entry per CDR3 protein. The table has 1.5 million to 2 million distinct CDR3 sequences, 30% to 35% seen once. The sequence came from a woman aged 30 to 39 in good health. This rearrangement joins TRBV4-1 to TRBJ1-1; 8 bases align to TRBD1. Sequencing was carried out using blood. The CDR3 DNA follows: TGCGCCAGCAGCCAAGGGGGACAGGTTCTTGAAGCTTTCTTT. Residues: CASSQGGQVLEAFF.